The entry that follows covers one T cell receptor beta chain sequence. Other DNA sequences of this sample code for an identical CDR3. The test was conducted at deep level. Every subset had its genomic DNA shared out evenly among several immunoSEQ plates. Using immunoSEQ multiplex PCR, the repertoire was profiled, and TCRdb retains in-frame clones only, with some absent. Here the sample spans 550,000 to 600,000 clones, more than 95% being singletons. CD45RO-negative cells were positively selected for CCR7, leaving out terminally differentiated effector memory CD45RA+ cells. Adult donors, all healthy and HIV-negative, had no recent acute infections or vaccinations. The data originate from a study of shared clonotypes between healthy human individuals. Study at large: CD4 naive and memory got three plates each, CD8 naive two, CD8 memory one.

CDR3 length equals 16 residues. V shed 3 bases and J 0 bases; nucleotides not matched to a gene: 4. Germline values: CDR1 SGDLS, CDR2 YYNGEE. Sample: naive CD8+ T cells sorted from blood. This clonotype was sampled from a man aged 30-40 years in good health. The V gene is TRBV9, the J gene TRBJ2-1; 9 positions match TRBD2. The CDR3 nucleotides are TGTGCCAGCAGCGGTAGTAGCGGGAGCTCCTACAATGAGCAGTTCTTC. Translated: CASSGSSGSSYNEQFF.